This T cell receptor beta chain derives from a study of blood T cell repertoires in COVID-19 (dated by TCRdb to between 2020 and 2021). For context, the study as a whole: The collaborator samples originated in the United States, Italy and Spain and spanned the acute and convalescent phases of COVID-19. The prospective study material was composed of cDNA or gDNA derived from T cells, B-cell-depleted T cells, or PBMCs. Deeply sampled blood TCRbeta repertoires from subjects exposed to, actively infected with, or recovered from COVID-19 were included in the dataset. A freely available public database, intended as a resource for researchers studying the immune response to SARS-CoV-2, is where the repertoires were released. Samples were obtained from the ongoing ImmuneRACE study (first 160 participants) and from about 1,300 subjects provided by 6 global collaborators. The sample metadata nearly always contained a de-identified subject ID, COVID-19 status, age in years and sex. Where available, HLA class I and class II types were taken from metadata supplied by the sample provider and were not determined by assay-based typing.

The collaborating institutions used their own protocols to collect whole blood in K2EDTA tubes. For TCRbeta analysis, collaborators shipped samples as frozen whole blood, isolated PBMCs, or DNA extracted from either of those sample types. The CDR3 numbers 15 residues from cysteine through phenylalanine. Of all the DNA, just the CDR3 is kept, 45 bases in frame from base 1. A distance of 19 bases separates the germline ends of V and J, which lose 7 bases and 4 bases respectively. CDR1 and CDR2, per the germline V gene, are MNHEY and SVGAGI. As regards this clone: The clone's antigen remains unknown. Base qualities are missing; no much larger clone stands one base away.

General findings and caveats noted by the study authors: Clinical and demographic metadata were provided uncurated, with the amount varying by source and participant.

The immunoSEQ Assay, a bias-controlled multiplex PCR, was used to amplify TCRbeta CDR3 regions from genomic DNA. As for the original processing: The number of nucleated cells in each sample was estimated from the amplification of reference gene primers within the assay. To quantify the absolute abundance of each unique TCRbeta CDR3 rearrangement, sequence reads were collapsed and filtered. Productive Simpson clonality was computed per sample as the square root of Simpson's diversity index over productive rearrangements. Entries here come from immuneACCESS through TCRdb and include only in-frame sequences with V and J called. Some clones fail to appear in such tables; in the studies checked, an unresolved V gene covers under half of the shortfall, and the cause of the remainder is unknown. The V and J calls and clone size are taken from that table; D and trimming were inferred from the DNA. Present in this sample are 85,000 or so clones, roughly 79% of which were seen just once. Of the sample, about 45% is held by the ten largest clones.

The chain links TRBV6-5 with TRBJ1-1, with the D segment identity uncertain. Sample: peripheral blood. The receptor was derived from a man older than 75 with acute or convalescent COVID-19. The CDR3 region reads CASIDRHGGSTEAFF. DNA sequence: TGTGCCAGCATCGATAGACACGGCGGGTCCACTGAAGCTTTCTTT.